These T cell receptor beta chains were read from a single sample in a study of tumor-infiltrating lymphocytes in localized non-small cell lung cancer. Measured with immunoSEQ multiplex PCR; TCRdb has only the in-frame clones, and not every one. The table shows about 23,000 clones, with around 75% occurring only once. Sample: lung tumor tissue. Source of these receptors: a human donor with non-small cell lung cancer. The CDR3 runs from the conserved cysteine through the conserved F or W. The order of the fields is D gene, J gene, CDR3 length, clone size, V gene, CDR3 DNA, CDR3 protein. A D gene is named only where the DNA matches it firmly. Rows give clone size only sometimes, using once, few, many, or a class for an expanded clone.

D: -; J: TRBJ1-2; length: 15; size: few; V: TRBV7-9; DNA: TGTGCCAGCAGCTTAGAAGGTCCCAGTTACTATGGCTACACCTTC; CDR3: CASSLEGPSYYGYTF
D: TRBD1; J: TRBJ1-3; length: 15; size: -; V: TRBV7-2; DNA: TGTGCCAGCAGCCCACGGACAGGCTCTGGAAACACCATATATTTT; CDR3: CASSPRTGSGNTIYF
D: TRBD1; J: TRBJ2-7; length: 14; size: -; V: TRBV7-6; DNA: TGTGCCAGCAGCGCAGCGGGACAGGGTAACGAGCAGTACTTC; CDR3: CASSAAGQGNEQYF
D: TRBD1; J: TRBJ2-3; length: 15; size: -; V: TRBV9; DNA: TGTGCCAGCAGCGTGAACGGGGACAGGCCGGATACGCAGTATTTT; CDR3: CASSVNGDRPDTQYF
D: -; J: TRBJ1-2; length: 10; size: few; V: TRBV6-1; DNA: TGTGCCAGCGCTAACTATGGCTACACCTTC; CDR3: CASANYGYTF
D: TRBD1; J: TRBJ1-6; length: 16; size: -; V: TRBV5-5; DNA: TGTGCCAGCAGCTTGTACAGGGGCCTTGGAAATTCACCCCTCCACTTT; CDR3: CASSLYRGLGNSPLHF
D: TRBD1; J: TRBJ1-6; length: 15; size: few; V: TRBV4-2; DNA: TGTGCCAGCAGCCAAGACAGGGGGGAAAATTCACCCCTCCACTTT; CDR3: CASSQDRGENSPLHF
D: TRBD2; J: TRBJ2-1; length: 14; size: few; V: TRBV29-1; DNA: TGCAGCGTGGGGGAACTAGCGGGGGTCAATGAGCAGTTCTTC; CDR3: CSVGELAGVNEQFF
D: TRBD1; J: TRBJ2-5; length: 14; size: -; V: TRBV5-4; DNA: TGTGCCAGCAGCACAGGGGGGCGACAAGAGACCCAGTACTTC; CDR3: CASSTGGRQETQYF
D: TRBD2; J: TRBJ2-7; length: 13; size: -; V: TRBV7-8; DNA: TGTGCCAGCAGTTGGGACTCAGCGGGAGAGCAGTACTTC; CDR3: CASSWDSAGEQYF
D: -; J: TRBJ1-6; length: 13; size: -; V: TRBV19; DNA: TGTGCCAGTAGTTCCGACAGAAATTCACCCCTCCACTTT; CDR3: CASSSDRNSPLHF
D: -; J: TRBJ1-3; length: 16; size: -; V: TRBV7-6; DNA: TGTGCCAGCAGCTGGGAACAGGGCCGCTCTGGAAACACCATATATTTT; CDR3: CASSWEQGRSGNTIYF
D: -; J: TRBJ1-5; length: 13; size: -; V: TRBV2; DNA: TGTGCCAGCAGTCTGGACTTGGATCAGCCCCAGCATTTT; CDR3: CASSLDLDQPQHF
D: TRBD1; J: TRBJ1-2; length: 15; size: few; V: TRBV5-1; DNA: TGCGCCAGCAGCTTGGACGAGGGGGCGCGGTATGGCTACACCTTC; CDR3: CASSLDEGARYGYTF
D: -; J: TRBJ1-1; length: 14; size: few; V: TRBV5-1; DNA: TGCGCCAGCAGCTTGGACACAGGGCGGGGTGGAGCTTTCTTT; CDR3: CASSLDTGRGGAFF
D: -; J: TRBJ1-1; length: 13; size: -; V: TRBV11-2; DNA: TGTGCCAGCAGCTTAGGGGAGGGCACTGAAGCTTTCTTT; CDR3: CASSLGEGTEAFF
D: TRBD1; J: TRBJ2-6; length: 17; size: -; V: TRBV5-1; DNA: TGCGCCAGCAGCTTGATGGGACAGGGCTCTGGGGCCAACGTCCTGACTTTC; CDR3: CASSLMGQGSGANVLTF
D: -; J: TRBJ2-1; length: 14; size: -; V: TRBV7-2; DNA: TGTGCCAGCAGCTTAGACGGGGCTTACAATGAGCAGTTCTTC; CDR3: CASSLDGAYNEQFF
D: -; J: TRBJ1-5; length: 13; size: -; V: TRBV19; DNA: TGTGCCAGTAGTACACAAGGCAATCAGCCCCAGCATTTT; CDR3: CASSTQGNQPQHF
D: -; J: TRBJ2-7; length: 11; size: -; V: TRBV5-6; DNA: TGTGCCAGCAGCACCTTCTACGAGCAGTACTTC; CDR3: CASSTFYEQYF
D: -; J: TRBJ2-7; length: 13; size: -; V: TRBV4-3; DNA: TGCGCCAGCAGCCAAGGAGCCCGCTACGAGCAGTACTTC; CDR3: CASSQGARYEQYF